This paragraph covers one T cell receptor beta chain sequence. The record originates from a study of blood T cell repertoires in COVID-19. Study context: The study drew acute and convalescent COVID-19 samples from the United States, Italy and Spain.

Germline V CDR1 and CDR2: LGHNA, YSLEER. Trimming removed 2 bases from V and 7 bases from J; junction bases left unmatched: 2. The CDR3 has 14 amino acids. TCRdb's table, derived via immunoSEQ multiplex PCR, lists solely in-frame clones and lacks some. Seen here are 60,000 or so clones, more than 70% observed once, and the top ten hold roughly 6.6%. The TCR originated in a man in his sixties with acute or convalescent COVID-19. The V gene is TRBV4-3, the J gene TRBJ2-2; 9 nucleotides line up with TRBD1. The sample comprised peripheral blood. CDR3 DNA: TGCGCCAGCAGCCAAACAGGGGGCAGCGGGGAGCTGTTTTTT. It translates to CASSQTGGSGELFF.